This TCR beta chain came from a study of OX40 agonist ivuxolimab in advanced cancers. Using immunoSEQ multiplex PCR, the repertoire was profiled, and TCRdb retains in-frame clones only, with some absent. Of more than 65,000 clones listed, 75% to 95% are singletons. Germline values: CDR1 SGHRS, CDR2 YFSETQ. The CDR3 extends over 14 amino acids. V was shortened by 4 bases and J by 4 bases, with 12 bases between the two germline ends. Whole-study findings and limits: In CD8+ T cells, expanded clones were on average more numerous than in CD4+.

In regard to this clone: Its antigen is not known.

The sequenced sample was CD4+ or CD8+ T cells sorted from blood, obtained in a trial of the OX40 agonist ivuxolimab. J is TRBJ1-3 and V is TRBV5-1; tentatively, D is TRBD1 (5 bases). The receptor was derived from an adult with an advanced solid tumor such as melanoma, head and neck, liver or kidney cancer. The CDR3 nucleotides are TGCGCCAGCAGCCCCCAGGGTTCAGGAAACACCATATATTTT. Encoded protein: CASSPQGSGNTIYF.